These 26 T cell receptor beta chains share one sample of origin, sequenced in a study of cytomegalovirus exposure and HLA in healthy donors. The PCR had 60 Vbeta and 13 Jbeta primers. Measured with immunoSEQ multiplex PCR; TCRdb has only the in-frame clones, and not every one. In the table there are 180,000 or so clones, under 90% of which are singletons. The sample was PBMCs. Receptors were obtained from a boy under 10 years old in good health and CMV-seronegative.

The chain uses TRBV5-5 and TRBJ2-1; the D is unclear. The CDR3 runs to 14 residues. CDR1 SGHKS and CDR2 YYEKEE come from the germline V gene (reference sequence). The V and J ends lost 0 bases and 4 bases respectively, with 8 bases between them. This chain's CDR3 is CASSLEASYNEQFF. The DNA of the CDR3 is TGTGCCAGCAGCTTGGAAGCCTCGTACAATGAGCAGTTCTTC.

The chain joins TRBV4-3 to TRBJ1-5; D is unresolved. Germline loops: CDR1 LGHNA, CDR2 YSLEER. V shed 0 bases and J shed 5 bases, with 11 bases lying between them. CDR3 length equals 15 residues. CDR3 amino acids: CASSQDTGMDQPQHF. CDR3 DNA sequence: TGCGCCAGCAGCCAAGATACGGGGATGGATCAGCCCCAGCATTTT.

The chain joins TRBV2 to TRBJ1-2, with D maybe TRBD1 (5 bases). The CDR3 has 13 residues. CDR1 and CDR2 (germline): SNHLY, FYNNEI. Deletions cut 1 base from V and 8 bases from J, with 11 bases between. The CDR3 region has the DNA TGTGCCAGCAGTGAAGGCAGGGAAGGAGGCTACACCTTC. Its translation: CASSEGREGGYTF.

The table lists this clone with a few counts. The genes are TRBV5-5 and TRBJ2-3; TRBD1 matches at 8 bases. V lost 0 bases to trimming and J lost 5 bases; unmatched junction nucleotides: 2. CDR1 is SGHKS, CDR2 YYEKEE, per germline (reference sequence). This CDR3 is built from 14 residues. CDR3 bases: TGTGCCAGCAGCTTGGGACAGGGGCAAGATACGCAGTATTTT. Protein: CASSLGQGQDTQYF.

V is TRBV7-3 and J is TRBJ2-1; D is unresolved. V was cut by 5 bases and J by 7 bases, with 15 bases left in between. The germline V gene has CDR1 SGHTA and CDR2 FQGTGA. CDR3 length equals 14 residues. The CDR3 bases are TGTGCCAGCAGCCTCACCGAAGCCGCGAATGAGCAGTTCTTC. Its protein is CASSLTEAANEQFF.

This chain links TRBV5-6 with TRBJ2-2; 10 bases match TRBD2. This CDR3 is 15 amino acids long. From germline, CDR1 is SGHDT and CDR2 YYEEEE. Losses at the gene ends were 5 bases for V and 6 bases for J; bases not matched to a gene: 7. The CDR3 spells CASRRLAGLAGELFF. In DNA form, the CDR3 reads TGTGCCAGCAGAAGACTAGCGGGTTTAGCCGGGGAGCTGTTTTTT.

This sequence joins TRBV19 and TRBJ1-1; D not resolved. Germline V gene data show CDR1 as LNHDA and CDR2 as SQIVND (reference sequence). The CDR3 has 14 amino acids. The V gene lost 3 bases and the J gene lost 7 bases, with 15 bases spanning the gap. The CDR3 DNA reads TGTGCCAGTAGTATTGACGGGGAGGAGAGTGAAGCTTTCTTT. This encodes CASSIDGEESEAFF.

This clone occurred a few times. The CDR3 bases are TGTGCTAGTGGTCCCGGCGGCCGGGGCAGGGAGGGTGAAGCTTTCTTT. Translating gives CASGPGGRGREGEAFF. The genes are TRBV12-5 and TRBJ1-1, with a weak D call TRBD1 (5 bases). V was pared by 5 bases and J by 7 bases, with 23 bases between. The CDR3 length is 16 residues. From germline, CDR1 is LGHNT and CDR2 FRNRAP. The whole variable domain, filled in from reference TRBV12-5 and TRBJ1-1, reads DARVTQTPRHKVTEMGQEVTMRCQPILGHNTVFWYRQTMMQGLELLAYFRNRAPLDDSGMPKDRFSAEMPDATLATLKIQPSEPRDSAVYFCASGPGGRGREGEAFFGQGTRLTVV.

The V gene is TRBV7-9, the J gene TRBJ1-6, with 9 bases aligning to TRBD1. In germline, CDR1 is SEHNR, CDR2 FQNEAQ (reference sequence). The ends lost 2 bases at V and 6 bases at J; junction bases unmatched: 8. This CDR3 has 17 amino acids. This chain's CDR3 is CASSLIIGTGRNSPLHF. The CDR3 nucleotides are TGTGCCAGCAGCTTAATCATCGGGACAGGGCGTAATTCACCCCTCCACTTT.

This clone is a singleton in its sample. The chain is built from TRBV6-1 and TRBJ1-5; D might be TRBD1 (6 bases). Germline V lookup: CDR1 MNHNS, CDR2 SASEGT. The CDR3 sequence is 15 residues long. Trimming removed 5 bases at V and 3 bases at J, with 14 bases between. CDR3 amino acids: CASSLGGTYNQPQHF. Written as DNA, the CDR3 is TGTGCCAGCAGTTTGGGAGGGACATACAATCAGCCCCAGCATTTT.

The chain combines TRBV4-1 with TRBJ2-5; 10 bases match TRBD2. V lost 3 bases, J lost 0 bases, and 10 bases stayed unmatched. CDR3 length equals 18 residues. Germline assignment: CDR1 MGHRA and CDR2 YSYEKL. The CDR3 spells CASSQLLPGLAYQETQYF. The DNA of the CDR3 is TGCGCCAGCAGCCAGCTTCTCCCGGGACTAGCGTACCAAGAGACCCAGTACTTC.

J is TRBJ1-1 and V is TRBV7-9; 8 positions agree with TRBD1. The germline V gene has CDR1 SEHNR and CDR2 FQNEAQ (reference sequence). Losses at the gene ends were 3 bases for V and 4 bases for J; bases not matched to a gene: 7. The CDR3 runs 15 residues. The CDR3 bases are TGTGCCAGCAGCTTGGACAGGGCCGTGGTCACTGAAGCTTTCTTT. This codes for CASSLDRAVVTEAFF.

The CDR3 nucleotides read TGCGCCAGCAGCCAAGAGACTAGCGGGGGGGCCTGGGCAGATACGCAGTATTTT. Its translation is CASSQETSGGAWADTQYF. The chain uses TRBV4-3 and TRBJ2-3; 14 positions match TRBD2. CDR3 length: 18 residues. Trimming cost V 0 bases and J 4 bases; bases outside gene matches: 6. CDR1 and CDR2 from the germline V gene are LGHNA and YSLEER.

V usage is TRBV6-1 and J usage is TRBJ1-3; possible D gene TRBD1, 6 bases. Germline V gene lookup returns CDR1 MNHNS and CDR2 SASEGT. The CDR3 extends over 14 amino acids. V lost 4 bases, J lost 4 bases, and 11 bases lay in between. CDR3 protein: CASSGTGLGNTIYF. The DNA of the CDR3 is TGTGCCAGCAGTGGAACAGGGTTAGGAAACACCATATATTTT.

This clone has just one count. The chain joins TRBV5-1 to TRBJ2-3; D perhaps matches TRBD1 (6 bases). Germline assignment: CDR1 SGHRS and CDR2 YFSETQ. The CDR3 has 16 residues. V lost 1 base and J 5 bases, leaving 17 bases between the germline ends. CDR3 in amino acids: CASSLQGQGPGDTQYF. In DNA, the CDR3 is TGCGCCAGCAGCTTGCAGGGTCAGGGGCCGGGAGATACGCAGTATTTT.

The chain joins TRBV6-6 to TRBJ1-5, with a weak D call TRBD1 (6 bases). There are 12 residues in the CDR3. Per germline, CDR1 MNHNY and CDR2 SVGAGI (reference sequence). The V gene lost 6 bases and the J gene lost 5 bases, with 8 bases spanning the gap. CDR3 residues: CASRQGDQPQHF. In DNA form, the CDR3 reads TGTGCCAGCAGACAGGGCGATCAGCCCCAGCATTTT.

V and J are TRBV27 and TRBJ2-3; 11 positions agree with TRBD2. Germline V lookup: CDR1 MNHEY, CDR2 SMNVEV (reference sequence). CDR3 length: 16 amino acids. The J segment lost 2 bases and the V segment lost 5 bases, leaving 6 bases of the junction unmatched. In DNA, the CDR3 is TGTGCCAGCAGTCCGGGACTAGCGGAGACCACAGATACGCAGTATTTT. Its translation: CASSPGLAETTDTQYF.

The V and J genes are TRBV23-1 and TRBJ2-1; 10 nucleotides line up with TRBD1. TRBV23-1 is an ORF for which the function is uncertain. After removal of 2 bases from V and 3 bases from J, the junction contained 16 bases not matched to a gene. The CDR3 spans 20 residues. CDR3 protein: CASSQPSGYPGQGCYNEQFF. DNA of the CDR3: TGCGCCAGCAGTCAACCTTCGGGGTACCCGGGACAGGGGTGCTACAATGAGCAGTTCTTC.

This clone has only one observation. The chain couples TRBV5-6 to TRBJ1-5, with 8 positions matching TRBD1. CDR1 and CDR2 from the germline V gene are SGHDT and YYEEEE. The CDR3 covers 16 residues. The V segment lost 0 bases and the J segment 15 bases; nucleotides outside the gene matches: 17. The chain's CDR3 is CASSLGDRGRGERMHF. DNA for the CDR3: TGTGCCAGCAGCTTGGGAGACAGGGGAAGAGGGGAGAGGATGCATTTT.

This clone has a single count. The chain combines TRBV5-1 with TRBJ1-1; TRBD1 might be the D (6 bases). V lost 0 bases to trimming and J lost 1 base, with 10 bases between them. CDR1 is SGHRS and CDR2 is YFSETQ in the germline V gene. The CDR3 has 15 residues. CDR3 in DNA: TGCGCCAGCAGCTTGGATCTGGACAGGAACACTGAAGCTTTCTTT. Its protein is CASSLDLDRNTEAFF.

This CDR3 is CASSASGGSYEQYF. In DNA form, the CDR3 reads TGTGCCAGCAGCGCCAGCGGGGGGTCATACGAGCAGTACTTC. V gene TRBV9 combines with J gene TRBJ2-7; TRBD2 aligns across 9 bases. Looked up from germline, CDR1 is SGDLS and CDR2 is YYNGEE. This CDR3 spans 14 amino acids. V lost 3 bases to trimming and J lost 4 bases; unmatched junction nucleotides: 5. Drawing the rest from reference TRBV9 and TRBJ2-7, the complete variable domain is DSGVTQTPKHLITATGQRVTLRCSPRSGDLSVYWYQQSLDQGLQFLIQYYNGEERAKGNILERFSAQQFPDLHSELNLSSLELGDSALYFCASSASGGSYEQYFGPGTRLTVT.

The chain is built from TRBV4-2 and TRBJ2-7; D not certain. Trimming left V 2 bases short and J 0 bases short, with 8 bases between. CDR3 length equals 14 residues. Germline CDR1 reads LGHNA; CDR2 reads YNFKEQ. CDR3 nucleotides: TGTGCCAGCAGCCAAACCTATGCCTCCTACGAGCAGTACTTC. It specifies CASSQTYASYEQYF.

The CDR3 DNA is TGTGCCAGTAGTCCGACAGGACAGGGAGGTCAGCCCCAGCATTTT. This gives the protein CASSPTGQGGQPQHF. This rearrangement joins TRBV19 to TRBJ1-5; 8 bases align to TRBD1. Trimming cost V 5 bases and J 6 bases; bases outside gene matches: 9. Germline V gives CDR1 LNHDA, CDR2 SQIVND (reference sequence). CDR3 length: 15 residues.

The chain uses TRBV5-1 and TRBJ2-1; 10 positions agree with TRBD2. CDR1 is SGHRS, CDR2 YFSETQ, per germline. The trim removed 1 base at V and 5 bases at J, leaving 3 bases unmatched. This CDR3 comprises 15 residues. The CDR3 loop reads CASSLPAGGNNEQFF. The CDR3 DNA follows: TGCGCCAGCAGCTTGCCAGCGGGGGGGAACAATGAGCAGTTCTTC.

This clone has only a few counts. The chain joins TRBV19 to TRBJ1-1, with D perhaps matching TRBD1 (5 bases). The germline gives CDR1 LNHDA, CDR2 SQIVND (reference sequence). The CDR3 extends over 13 amino acids. The ends were cut back, 4 bases at V and 12 bases at J, with 18 bases in the middle. The CDR3 DNA reads TGTGCCAGTAGTAATTGGGGCCCCCCGGAGACTTTCTTT. Its protein product is CASSNWGPPETFF.

The rearrangement joins TRBV6-1 to TRBJ2-5; D gene uncertain. Trimming cost V 1 base and J 5 bases, with 11 bases left between them. Germline V gives CDR1 MNHNS, CDR2 SASEGT. The CDR3 covers 14 residues. The CDR3 sequence: CASSEGMTLETQYF. The CDR3 DNA reads as TGTGCCAGCAGTGAAGGGATGACATTGGAGACCCAGTACTTC.